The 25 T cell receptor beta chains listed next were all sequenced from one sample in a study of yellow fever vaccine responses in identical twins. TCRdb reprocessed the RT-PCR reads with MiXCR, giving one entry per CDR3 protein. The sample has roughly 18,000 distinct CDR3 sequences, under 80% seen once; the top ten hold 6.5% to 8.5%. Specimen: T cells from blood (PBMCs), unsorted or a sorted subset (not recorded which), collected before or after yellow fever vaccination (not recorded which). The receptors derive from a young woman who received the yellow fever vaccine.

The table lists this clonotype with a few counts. CDR3 coding DNA: TGTGCCAGCAGTTTGGGCAGGGCAGATAGGGGTGAGCAGTTCTTC. Translating gives CASSLGRADRGEQFF. J is TRBJ2-1 and V is TRBV12-3 or TRBV12-4; the D gene is possibly TRBD1 (5 bases). V lost 3 bases, J lost 9 bases, and 18 bases lay in between. The CDR3 runs 15 residues.

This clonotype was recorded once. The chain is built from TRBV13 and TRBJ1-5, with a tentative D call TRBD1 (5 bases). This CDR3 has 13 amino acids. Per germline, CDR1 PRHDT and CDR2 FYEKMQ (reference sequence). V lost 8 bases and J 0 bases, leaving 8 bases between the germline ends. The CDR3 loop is CASRRGSNQPQHF. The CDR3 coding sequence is TGTGCCAGCCGAAGGGGTAGCAATCAGCCCCAGCATTTT.

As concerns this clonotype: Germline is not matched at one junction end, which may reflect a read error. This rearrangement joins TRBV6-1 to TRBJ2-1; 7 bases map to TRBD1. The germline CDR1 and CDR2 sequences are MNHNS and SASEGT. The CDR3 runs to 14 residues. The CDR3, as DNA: TGTGCCAGCAGCGGGTCCGGGACAGATGCTCAAGTGGGGTTC. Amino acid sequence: CASSGSGTDAQVGF.

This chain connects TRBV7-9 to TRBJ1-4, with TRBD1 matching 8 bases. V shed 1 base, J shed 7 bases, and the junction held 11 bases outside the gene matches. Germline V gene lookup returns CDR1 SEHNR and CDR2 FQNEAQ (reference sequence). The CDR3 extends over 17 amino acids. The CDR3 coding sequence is TGTGCCAGCAGCTTAGACCCTGGACAGGGCAGGAGTGAAAAACTGTTTTTT. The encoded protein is CASSLDPGQGRSEKLFF.

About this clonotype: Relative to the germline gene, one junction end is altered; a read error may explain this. The CDR3 coding sequence is TGTGCCAGTAGTAGGGAAGGCAATCAGCCGCAGCATTTT. This codes for CASSREGNQPQHF. The chain combines TRBV19 with TRBJ1-5, with D unclear. Germline lookup yields CDR1 LNHDA and CDR2 SQIVND (reference sequence). The CDR3 spans 13 residues.

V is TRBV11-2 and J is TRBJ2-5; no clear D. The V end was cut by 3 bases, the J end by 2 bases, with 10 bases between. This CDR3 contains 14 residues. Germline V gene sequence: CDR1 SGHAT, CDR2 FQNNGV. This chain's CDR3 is CASSLGNIQETQYF. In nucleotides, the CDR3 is TGTGCCAGCAGCTTGGGTAACATACAAGAGACCCAGTACTTC.

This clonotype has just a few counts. The CDR3 spells CASSPLEVGGYGYTF. As DNA, the CDR3 is TGCGCCAGCAGCCCTCTAGAGGTGGGCGGCTATGGCTACACCTTC. The chain employs TRBV4-1 and TRBJ1-2; D gene unclear. V was cut by 4 bases and J by 4 bases, with 16 bases left in between. From germline, CDR1 is MGHRA and CDR2 YSYEKL. The CDR3 length is 15 residues.

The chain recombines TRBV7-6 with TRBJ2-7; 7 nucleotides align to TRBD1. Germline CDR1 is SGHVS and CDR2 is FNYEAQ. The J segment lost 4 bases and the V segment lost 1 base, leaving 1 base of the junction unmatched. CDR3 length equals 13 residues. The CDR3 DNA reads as TGTGCCAGCAGCTTAGAACAGGGGTACGAGCAGTACTTC. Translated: CASSLEQGYEQYF.

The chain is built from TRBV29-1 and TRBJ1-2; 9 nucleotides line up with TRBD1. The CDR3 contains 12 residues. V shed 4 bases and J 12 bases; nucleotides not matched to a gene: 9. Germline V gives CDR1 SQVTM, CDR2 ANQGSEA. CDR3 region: CSVAGQGQKDTF. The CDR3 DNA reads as TGCAGCGTTGCTGGACAGGGGCAAAAAGACACCTTC.

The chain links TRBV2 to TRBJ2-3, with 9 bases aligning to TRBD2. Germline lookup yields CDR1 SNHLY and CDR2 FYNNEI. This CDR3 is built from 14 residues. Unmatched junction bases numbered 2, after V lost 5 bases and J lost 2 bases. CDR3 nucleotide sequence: TGTGCCAGCAGTCTAGCGGGGATCACAGATACGCAGTATTTT. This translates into CASSLAGITDTQYF.

This chain's CDR3 is CSVSGTSGSYEQYF. The CDR3 DNA is TGCAGCGTTTCCGGGACTAGCGGTTCCTACGAGCAGTACTTC. V is TRBV29-1 and J is TRBJ2-7; 11 nucleotides match TRBD2. This CDR3 contains 14 residues. V shed 5 bases, J shed 1 base, and the junction held 4 bases outside the gene matches. Germline CDR1 reads SQVTM; CDR2 reads ANQGSEA.

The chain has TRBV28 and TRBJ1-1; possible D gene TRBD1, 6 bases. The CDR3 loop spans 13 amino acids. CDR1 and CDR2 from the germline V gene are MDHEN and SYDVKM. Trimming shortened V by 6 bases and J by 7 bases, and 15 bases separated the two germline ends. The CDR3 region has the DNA TGTGCCAGCAGGGAACAGGGTGTAAATGAAGCTTTCTTT. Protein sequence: CASREQGVNEAFF.

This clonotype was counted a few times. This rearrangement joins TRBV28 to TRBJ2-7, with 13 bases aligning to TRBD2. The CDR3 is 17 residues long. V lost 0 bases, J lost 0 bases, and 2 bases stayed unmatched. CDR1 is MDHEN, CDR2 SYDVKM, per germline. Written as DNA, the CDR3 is TGTGCCAGCAGTTTATGGGGGACTAGCGGGACCTCCTACGAGCAGTACTTC. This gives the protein CASSLWGTSGTSYEQYF. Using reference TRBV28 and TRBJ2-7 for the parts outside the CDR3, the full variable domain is DVKVTQSSRYLVKRTGEKVFLECVQDMDHENMFWYRQDPGLGLRLIYFSYDVKMKEKGDIPEGYSVSREKKERFSLILESASTNQTSMYLCASSLWGTSGTSYEQYFGPGTRLTVT.

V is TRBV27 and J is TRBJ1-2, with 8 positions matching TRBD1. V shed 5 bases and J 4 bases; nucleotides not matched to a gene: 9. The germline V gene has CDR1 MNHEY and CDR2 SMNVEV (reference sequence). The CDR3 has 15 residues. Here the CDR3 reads CASSPRDRPLYGYTF. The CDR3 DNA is TGTGCCAGCAGTCCCCGGGACAGGCCTCTCTATGGCTACACCTTC.

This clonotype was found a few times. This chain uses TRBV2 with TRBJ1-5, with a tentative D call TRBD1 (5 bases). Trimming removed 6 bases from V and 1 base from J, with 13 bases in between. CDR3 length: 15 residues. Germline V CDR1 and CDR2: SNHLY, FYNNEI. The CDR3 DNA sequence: TGTGCCAGCAGCCCAAGGGGTTTGAGCAATCAGCCCCAGCATTTT. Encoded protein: CASSPRGLSNQPQHF.

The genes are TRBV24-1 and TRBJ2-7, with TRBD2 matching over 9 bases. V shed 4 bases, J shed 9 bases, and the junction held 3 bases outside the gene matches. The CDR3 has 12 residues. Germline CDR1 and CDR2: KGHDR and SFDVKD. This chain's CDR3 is CATSDGTSWQYF. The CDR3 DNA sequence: TGTGCCACCAGTGACGGGACTAGCTGGCAGTACTTC.

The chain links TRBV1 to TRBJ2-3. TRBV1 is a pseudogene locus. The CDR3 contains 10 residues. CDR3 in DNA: TGCACCAGCAGCAAGTATACGCAGTATTTT. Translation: CTSSKYTQYF.

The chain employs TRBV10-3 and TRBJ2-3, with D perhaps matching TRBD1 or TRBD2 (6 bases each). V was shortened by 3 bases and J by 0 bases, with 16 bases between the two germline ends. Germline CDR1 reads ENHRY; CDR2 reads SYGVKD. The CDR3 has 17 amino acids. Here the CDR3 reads CAISDSEGGSSTDTQYF. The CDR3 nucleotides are TGTGCCATCAGTGACTCCGAGGGGGGTTCGAGCACAGATACGCAGTATTTT.

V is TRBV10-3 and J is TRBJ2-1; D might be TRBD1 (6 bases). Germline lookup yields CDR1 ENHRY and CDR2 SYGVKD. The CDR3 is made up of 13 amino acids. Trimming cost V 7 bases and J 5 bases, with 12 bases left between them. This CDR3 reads CAINTDRNNEQFF. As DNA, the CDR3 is TGTGCCATCAACACGGACAGAAACAATGAGCAGTTCTTC.

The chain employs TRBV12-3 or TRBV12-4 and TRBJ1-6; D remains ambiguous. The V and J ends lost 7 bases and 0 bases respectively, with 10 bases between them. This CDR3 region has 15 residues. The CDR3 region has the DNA TGTGCCAGCACCCTCGCCTACTCCTATAATTCACCCCTCCACTTT. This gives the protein CASTLAYSYNSPLHF.

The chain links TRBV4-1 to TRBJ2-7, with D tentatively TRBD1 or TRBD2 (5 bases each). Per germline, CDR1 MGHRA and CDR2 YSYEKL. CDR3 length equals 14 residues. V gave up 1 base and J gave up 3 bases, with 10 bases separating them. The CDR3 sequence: CASSQVGPSYEQYF. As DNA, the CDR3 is TGCGCCAGCAGCCAAGTGGGACCGAGCTACGAGCAGTACTTC.

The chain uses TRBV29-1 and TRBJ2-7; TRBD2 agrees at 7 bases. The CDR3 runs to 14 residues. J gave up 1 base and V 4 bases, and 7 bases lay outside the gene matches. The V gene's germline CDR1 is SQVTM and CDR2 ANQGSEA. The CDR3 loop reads CSVVPTSTSYEQYF. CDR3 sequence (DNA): TGCAGCGTTGTACCGACTAGCACTTCCTACGAGCAGTACTTC.

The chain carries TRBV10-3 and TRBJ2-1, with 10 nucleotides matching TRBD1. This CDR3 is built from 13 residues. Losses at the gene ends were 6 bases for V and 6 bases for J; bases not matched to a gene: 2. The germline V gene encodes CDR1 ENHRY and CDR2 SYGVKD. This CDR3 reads CAIRDRGINEQFF. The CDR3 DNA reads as TGTGCCATCAGGGACAGGGGGATCAATGAGCAGTTCTTC.

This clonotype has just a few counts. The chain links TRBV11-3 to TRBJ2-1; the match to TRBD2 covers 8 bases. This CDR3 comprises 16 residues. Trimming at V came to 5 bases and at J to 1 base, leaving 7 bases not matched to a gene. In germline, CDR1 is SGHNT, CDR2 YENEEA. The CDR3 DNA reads TGTGCCAGCAGCCCTGGCGGGGGGTCTTCCTACAATGAGCAGTTCTTC. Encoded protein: CASSPGGGSSYNEQFF.

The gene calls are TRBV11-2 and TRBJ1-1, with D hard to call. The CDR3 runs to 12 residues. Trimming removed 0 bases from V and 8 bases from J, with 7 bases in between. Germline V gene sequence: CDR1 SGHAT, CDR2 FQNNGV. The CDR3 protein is CASSLDMTEAFF. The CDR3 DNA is TGTGCCAGCAGCTTAGATATGACCGAAGCTTTCTTT.